The 17 T cell receptor beta chains presented below share a single source sample, sequenced in a study of blood T cell repertoires in COVID-19. Measured with immunoSEQ multiplex PCR; TCRdb has only the in-frame clones, and not every one. The repertoire holds around 160,000 clones, about 80% seen once, with 8% to 13% in the top ten. Material for sequencing was PBMCs or T cells enriched from blood (not recorded which). Receptors originate from a man aged 50-60 years who had recovered from COVID-19.

This clone was seen a single time. The chain has TRBV19 and TRBJ2-6; a weak D match, TRBD2 (5 bases). The germline V gene encodes CDR1 LNHDA and CDR2 SQIVND (reference sequence). The CDR3 spans 15 residues. The germline V and J ends were trimmed by 3 bases and 0 bases, with 6 bases remaining between them. The CDR3 loop is CASSIGGSGANVLTF. The CDR3, as DNA: TGTGCCAGTAGTATTGGAGGCTCTGGGGCCAACGTCCTGACTTTC.

The genes are TRBV18 and TRBJ1-5, with 9 bases that match TRBD1. This CDR3 is built from 18 residues. Germline V gene lookup returns CDR1 KGHSH and CDR2 LQKENI. V lost 4 bases to trimming and J lost 1 base; unmatched junction nucleotides: 11. The CDR3 nucleotides are TGTGCCAGCTCACAACTACCGGGACAGGGTTCGAGCAATCAGCCCCAGCATTTT. This sequence encodes CASSQLPGQGSSNQPQHF.

This chain uses TRBV7-8 with TRBJ2-7; 8 positions match TRBD1. V trimming: 1 base; J trimming: 3 bases; junction bases outside the gene matches: 2. The V gene's germline CDR1 is SGHVS and CDR2 FQNEAQ. There are 14 residues in the CDR3. CDR3 protein: CASSLGTGNYEQYF. The CDR3 DNA is TGTGCCAGCAGCTTAGGGACAGGGAACTACGAGCAGTACTTC.

This clone was seen a handful of times. The chain recombines TRBV15 with TRBJ2-7; TRBD1 agrees at 8 bases. CDR1 LNHNV and CDR2 YYDKDF come from the germline V gene (reference sequence). V gave up 0 bases and J gave up 1 base; unmatched junction bases: 5. The CDR3 consists of 16 residues. The DNA of the CDR3 is TGTGCCACCAGCAGAGATGCCGGGACAGGATCCTACGAGCAGTACTTC. The encoded protein is CATSRDAGTGSYEQYF.

With regard to this clone: The junction and the germline gene differ at one end; a read error may be behind it. V is TRBV6-1 and J is TRBJ2-1, with a weak D call TRBD1 (6 bases). The CDR3 is 19 residues long. Germline values: CDR1 MNHNS, CDR2 SASEGT. The CDR3 region is CASREALARGPSSYNEQFF. DNA for the CDR3: TGTGCCAGCAGGGAAGCACTGGCCAGGGGTCCTAGCTCCTACAATGAGCAGTTCTTC.

The J gene is TRBJ2-5, the V gene TRBV5-4, with TRBD1 identical over 9 bases. The V gene end was trimmed by 5 bases and the J gene end by 5 bases; junction bases not matched to a gene: 10. Germline CDR1 and CDR2: SGHNT and YYREEE (reference sequence). CDR3 length equals 15 residues. The CDR3, as DNA: TGTGCCAGCAGTCGTGCCGGGACAGGGTCGGAGACCCAGTACTTC. It translates to CASSRAGTGSETQYF. Full variable domain (outside the CDR3, taken from reference TRBV5-4 and TRBJ2-5): ETGVTQSPTHLIKTRGQQVTLRCSSQSGHNTVSWYQQALGQGPQFIFQYYREEENGRGNFPPRFSGLQFPNYSSELNVNALELDDSALYLCASSRAGTGSETQYFGPGTRLLVL.

The chain combines TRBV18 with TRBJ1-2; TRBD1 aligns across 12 bases. CDR3 size: 15 residues. J was trimmed by 2 bases and V by 6 bases; bases with no gene match: 4. The germline V gene has CDR1 KGHSH and CDR2 LQKENI. The chain's CDR3 is CASSRDRGRNYGYTF. CDR3 in DNA: TGTGCCAGCTCCAGGGACAGGGGGCGCAACTATGGCTACACCTTC. The whole variable domain, remainder taken from reference TRBV18 and TRBJ1-2, is NAGVMQNPRHLVRRRGQEARLRCSPMKGHSHVYWYRQLPEEGLKFMVYLQKENIIDESGMPKERFSAEFPKEGPSILRIQQVVRGDSAAYFCASSRDRGRNYGYTFGSGTRLTVV.

The V call is TRBV7-3, the J call TRBJ1-4; D remains ambiguous. Germline CDR1 and CDR2: SGHTA and FQGTGA. The length of the CDR3 is 15 residues. Trimming stripped 4 bases from V and 5 bases from J, with 14 bases between. CDR3 DNA: TGTGCCAGCAGCTCATTGGACGGCGGGAATGAAAAACTGTTTTTT. It encodes CASSSLDGGNEKLFF. The complete variable domain, with remaining parts taken from reference TRBV7-3 and TRBJ1-4, reads GAGVSQTPSNKVTEKGKYVELRCDPISGHTALYWYRQSLGQGPEFLIYFQGTGAADDSGLPNDRFFAVRPEGSVSTLKIQRTERGDSAVYLCASSSLDGGNEKLFFGSGTQLSVL.

The chain joins TRBV11-2 to TRBJ2-3; possible D gene TRBD2, 6 bases. V shed 5 bases and J shed 3 bases, with 15 bases lying between them. Per germline, CDR1 SGHAT and CDR2 FQNNGV. The CDR3 totals 15 residues. The CDR3 DNA sequence: TGTGCCAGCAGCCCCGAGCGGGCCCGGACAGATACGCAGTATTTT. Protein product: CASSPERARTDTQYF.

This clone appeared once. V usage is TRBV6-1 and J usage is TRBJ2-2; no firm D call. Between the trimmed V and J ends, which lost 0 bases and 4 bases, there was a span of 6 bases. Germline CDR1 MNHNS, CDR2 SASEGT. The CDR3 has 14 amino acids. The CDR3 is CASSEARSTGELFF. CDR3 coding DNA: TGTGCCAGCAGTGAAGCACGCAGCACCGGGGAGCTGTTTTTT.

CDR3 DNA: TGTGCCATCAGAAACCGGGACAGGGTACCCGGGGAGCTGTTTTTT. Residues: CAIRNRDRVPGELFF. V gene TRBV10-3 combines with J gene TRBJ2-2; 9 nucleotides align to TRBD1. This CDR3 has 15 amino acids. With 6 bases clipped from V and 6 bases from J, the junction kept 8 bases outside the gene matches. Germline assignment: CDR1 ENHRY and CDR2 SYGVKD.

In DNA, the CDR3 is TGTGCCAGCAGCCAAGACCTTTTGGAGACCCAGTACTTC. Its protein is CASSQDLLETQYF. This chain connects TRBV4-2 to TRBJ2-5; no reliable D call. Deletions cut 0 bases from V and 5 bases from J, with 7 bases between. Germline V gene sequence: CDR1 LGHNA, CDR2 YNFKEQ. The CDR3 is 13 residues long.

The chain is built from TRBV5-4 and TRBJ1-2; D may be TRBD1 (6 bases). CDR1 SGHNT and CDR2 YYREEE come from the germline V gene (reference sequence). V was cut by 2 bases and J by 1 base, with 18 bases left in between. The CDR3 contains 17 residues. DNA for the CDR3: TGTGCCAGCAGCTTTGGGGGCAAGTCAAGTATTAACTATGGCTACACCTTC. Translating it yields CASSFGGKSSINYGYTF.

This chain joins TRBV7-3 and TRBJ2-6; 7 bases map to TRBD1. The V and J ends lost 5 bases and 4 bases, in that order; junction bases with no gene match: 14. There are 18 residues in the CDR3. From germline, CDR1 is SGHTA and CDR2 FQGTGA. As DNA, the CDR3 is TGTGCCAGCAGCCCTGGACAGGCTAACCTCCGGGGGGCCAACGTCCTGACTTTC. Amino acid sequence: CASSPGQANLRGANVLTF.

This clone turned up a few times. The chain combines TRBV20-1 with TRBJ1-1; D not certain. Between the trimmed V and J ends, which lost 0 bases and 9 bases, there was a span of 8 bases. Germline assignment: CDR1 DFQATT and CDR2 SNEGSKA (reference sequence). CDR3 size: 11 residues. The CDR3 region is CSARENRKAFF. CDR3 in DNA: TGCAGTGCTAGAGAAAACAGAAAAGCTTTCTTT.

The chain uses TRBV5-6 and TRBJ1-1, with D possibly being TRBD1 (6 bases). V lost 4 bases, J lost 5 bases, and 9 bases lay in between. The CDR3 runs to 12 residues. Germline lookup yields CDR1 SGHDT and CDR2 YYEEEE. In nucleotides, the CDR3 is TGTGCCAGCAGCCAAAGGGGGACTGAAGCTTTCTTT. Translation: CASSQRGTEAFF.

The rearrangement uses TRBV5-1 and TRBJ2-4, with 11 nucleotides matching TRBD2. V gave up 0 bases and J gave up 0 bases; unmatched junction bases: 2. Per germline, CDR1 SGHRS and CDR2 YFSETQ. This CDR3 comprises 17 residues. CDR3 sequence (DNA): TGCGCCAGCAGCTTGGGGGGACTAGCGGTAGCCAAAAACATTCAGTACTTC. Protein sequence: CASSLGGLAVAKNIQYF.